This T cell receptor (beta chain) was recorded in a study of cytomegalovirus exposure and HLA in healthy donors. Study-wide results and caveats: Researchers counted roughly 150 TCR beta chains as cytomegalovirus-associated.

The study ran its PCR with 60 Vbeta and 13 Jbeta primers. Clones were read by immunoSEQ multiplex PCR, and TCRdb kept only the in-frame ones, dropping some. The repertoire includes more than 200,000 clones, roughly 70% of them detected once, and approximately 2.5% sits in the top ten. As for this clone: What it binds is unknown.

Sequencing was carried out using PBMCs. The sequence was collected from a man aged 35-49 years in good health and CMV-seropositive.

The CDR3 region has the DNA TGTGCCAGTAGTATCGACCCTCGAGGCGAGCAGTACTTC. Translated, it gives CASSIDPRGEQYF. The chain employs TRBV19 and TRBJ2-7; D remains unclear. CDR3 size: 13 residues. V dropped 3 bases and J dropped 6 bases, with 12 bases sitting between them. The germline V gene encodes CDR1 LNHDA and CDR2 SQIVND (reference sequence).